The 21 T cell receptor beta chains presented below share a single source sample, sequenced in a study of graft-versus-host responses after intestinal transplantation. Sequencing was performed with immunoSEQ multiplex PCR; in TCRdb, only in-frame clones are kept and a portion is missing. The data hold approximately 10,000 clones, with about 30% observed a single time. Plating of some 200,000 CFSE-labeled responder cells was done together with some 200,000 irradiated, violet-dye-labeled stimulator cells. The specimen was alloreactive CD8+ T cells from a mixed lymphocyte reaction culture, collected before intestinal transplant. This sample's subset: CFSE-low proliferating T cells sorted from approximately 6-day pre-transplant mixed lymphocyte reaction (GvH or HvG direction). The receptors were gathered from a human patient who received an intestinal transplant.

This clone was counted a few times. The chain links TRBV29-1 to TRBJ1-1; 9 bases align to TRBD1. In germline, CDR1 is SQVTM, CDR2 ANQGSEA. The CDR3 consists of 13 residues. The CDR3 coding sequence is TGCACCAGCCGGGACAGGGTCGGGACTGAAGCTTTCTTT. This codes for CTSRDRVGTEAFF.

There are many counts of this clone. The CDR3 is CASWVGVEGYTF. CDR3 bases: TGTGCCAGCTGGGTCGGGGTCGAGGGCTACACCTTC. This chain joins TRBV6-5 and TRBJ1-2, with D unclear. Looked up from germline, CDR1 is MNHEY and CDR2 is SVGAGI. The CDR3 loop spans 12 amino acids. V lost 8 bases and J lost 8, with 15 bases in between.

There are a few counts of this clone. The V gene is TRBV4-1, the J gene TRBJ2-7, with D tentatively TRBD2 (6 bases). Germline assignment: CDR1 MGHRA and CDR2 YSYEKL. The CDR3 is 13 amino acids. V was pared by 4 bases and J by 0 bases, with 7 bases between. CDR3: CASSPGSSYEQYF. The DNA of the CDR3 is TGCGCCAGCAGCCCCGGGAGCTCCTACGAGCAGTACTTC.

The CDR3 protein is CASSYSREVIWEQYF. The CDR3 region has the DNA TGTGCCAGCAGTTACTCTAGAGAGGTTATTTGGGAGCAGTACTTC. The chain couples TRBV6-5 to TRBJ2-7; D remains ambiguous. CDR1 and CDR2 from the germline V gene are MNHEY and SVGAGI. Between the trimmed V and J ends, which lost 0 bases and 7 bases, there was a span of 16 bases. The CDR3 is 15 residues long.

In this sample, this clone turned up a few times. V and J are TRBV11-2 and TRBJ2-3, with TRBD2 matching over 10 bases. CDR1 and CDR2 from the germline V gene are SGHAT and FQNNGV. The length of the CDR3 is 15 residues. V lost 5 bases to trimming and J lost 2 bases; unmatched junction nucleotides: 4. The CDR3 DNA reads as TGTGCCAGCAGCGAAGGGACTAGCGACACAGATACGCAGTATTTT. It translates to CASSEGTSDTDTQYF. Variable domain in full (rest from reference TRBV11-2 and TRBJ2-3): EAGVAQSPRYKIIEKRQSVAFWCNPISGHATLYWYQQILGQGPKLLIQFQNNGVVDDSQLPKDRFSAERLKGVDSTLKIQPAKLEDSAVYLCASSEGTSDTDTQYFGPGTRLTVL.

This clone is termed medium-sized. The chain couples TRBV9 to TRBJ1-5; tentative D call: TRBD1 (5 bases). Looked up from germline, CDR1 is SGDLS and CDR2 is YYNGEE. The V end lost 6 bases, the J end lost 0 bases, and 10 bases lay between the germline ends. This CDR3 region has 14 residues. The CDR3: CASTAGDSNQPQHF. CDR3 DNA: TGTGCCAGCACCGCGGGGGATAGCAATCAGCCCCAGCATTTT.

This clone has a handful of counts. The chain is built from TRBV4-2 and TRBJ2-3, with 11 bases aligning to TRBD2. Germline V gene sequence: CDR1 LGHNA, CDR2 YNFKEQ. Trimming at V came to 0 bases and at J to 3 bases, leaving 5 bases not matched to a gene. The CDR3 has 17 amino acids. In DNA, the CDR3 is TGTGCCAGCAGCCAAGATTTAGCGGGGGGGCCTACAGATACGCAGTATTTT. Translated: CASSQDLAGGPTDTQYF.

The chain has TRBV6-1 and TRBJ2-3, with D unclear. The V end was cut by 0 bases, the J end by 0 bases, with 4 bases between. The CDR3 consists of 14 residues. Germline lookup yields CDR1 MNHNS and CDR2 SASEGT. This chain's CDR3 is CASSEAPSTDTQYF. CDR3 nucleotides: TGTGCCAGCAGTGAAGCCCCTAGCACAGATACGCAGTATTTT.

By its share, this clone is medium-sized. The chain joins TRBV5-5 to TRBJ1-1; possible D gene TRBD1, 5 bases. Trimming took off 3 bases at V and 3 bases at J, with 9 bases between the two ends. Germline values: CDR1 SGHKS, CDR2 YYEKEE (reference sequence). The CDR3 has 13 residues. CDR3 protein: CASSWGSYTEAFF. DNA for the CDR3: TGTGCCAGCAGCTGGGGCAGCTACACTGAAGCTTTCTTT.

This chain uses TRBV27 with TRBJ1-2; TRBD1 matches 10 bases. J gave up 8 bases and V 5 bases, and 11 bases lay outside the gene matches. Germline CDR1 and CDR2: MNHEY and SMNVEV (reference sequence). This CDR3 is built from 15 residues. The CDR3 sequence is CASSLNRDRGWGYTF. CDR3 DNA: TGTGCCAGCAGTCTCAACCGGGACAGGGGTTGGGGCTACACCTTC.

The chain has TRBV4-2 and TRBJ2-2, with TRBD1 as a possible D gene (6 bases). CDR3 length equals 15 residues. CDR1 and CDR2 (germline): LGHNA, YNFKEQ. The ends were cut back, 0 bases at V and 8 bases at J, with 13 bases in the middle. The CDR3 sequence is CASSQDWGPVGELFF. In DNA, the CDR3 is TGTGCCAGCAGCCAAGATTGGGGGCCGGTTGGGGAGCTGTTTTTT.

This chain links TRBV11-2 with TRBJ2-2; D is perhaps TRBD2 (5 bases). The CDR3 is 12 amino acids. Germline V CDR1 and CDR2: SGHAT, FQNNGV. V was cut by 3 bases and J by 8 bases, with 7 bases left in between. Written as DNA, the CDR3 is TGTGCCAGCAGCTTTTCGGGGGGGGAGCTGTTTTTT. Translating gives CASSFSGGELFF.

The chain recombines TRBV14 with TRBJ2-7; 11 bases agree with TRBD2. Germline V lookup: CDR1 SGHDN, CDR2 FVKESK. V shed 4 bases and J 2 bases; nucleotides not matched to a gene: 4. This CDR3 comprises 15 residues. The CDR3 here is CASSLLAGAPYEQYF. The CDR3, as DNA: TGTGCCAGCAGCCTACTAGCGGGGGCCCCCTACGAGCAGTACTTC.

This clone is large (0.1 to 1%). The rearrangement joins TRBV9 to TRBJ1-5, with unresolved D. This CDR3 comprises 13 residues. CDR1 and CDR2 (germline): SGDLS, YYNGEE. Deletions cut 0 bases from V and 7 bases from J, with 8 bases between. CDR3 bases: TGTGCCAGCAGCGTAGAGGAGACGCAGCCCCAGCATTTT. It specifies CASSVEETQPQHF.

Relative to its sample, this clone is medium-sized. The gene calls are TRBV13 and TRBJ1-1, with a tentative D call TRBD1 (5 bases). Germline CDR1 and CDR2: PRHDT and FYEKMQ (reference sequence). The germline V and J ends were trimmed by 2 bases and 4 bases, with 8 bases remaining between them. This CDR3 has 13 amino acids. The CDR3 region is CASSLQGATEAFF. CDR3 DNA: TGTGCCAGCAGCTTACAAGGGGCCACTGAAGCTTTCTTT.

This clone ranks as medium-sized (0.01 to 0.1%). V and J are TRBV5-6 and TRBJ1-2, with 10 bases that match TRBD1. The germline V gene has CDR1 SGHDT and CDR2 YYEEEE. Trimming at V came to 4 bases and at J to 8 bases, leaving 2 bases not matched to a gene. This CDR3 is 12 amino acids long. The CDR3 nucleotides read TGTGCCAGCAGCGGACAGGGGGTCGGCTACACCTTC. Translated, it gives CASSGQGVGYTF.

This clone is medium-sized within its sample. The rearrangement joins TRBV13 to TRBJ2-4, with D possibly being TRBD2 (6 bases). V was pared by 5 bases and J by 5 bases, with 10 bases between. The CDR3 runs 13 residues. Germline lookup yields CDR1 PRHDT and CDR2 FYEKMQ (reference sequence). Written as DNA, the CDR3 is TGTGCCAGCAGCGGGACGGGGGAAAACATTCAGTACTTC. Translating gives CASSGTGENIQYF.

By frequency in the sample, this clone is medium-sized. The J gene is TRBJ1-2, the V gene TRBV6-5, with 8 bases matching TRBD1. J lost 3 bases, V lost 2 bases, and 5 bases had no gene match. The CDR3 length is 15 residues. The germline gives CDR1 MNHEY, CDR2 SVGAGI. In nucleotides, the CDR3 is TGTGCCAGCAGTTACGGACAGGGATACGACTATGGCTACACCTTC. It yields the protein CASSYGQGYDYGYTF.

This clone has just one count. The V and J genes are TRBV27 and TRBJ1-1; D is possibly TRBD1 (5 bases). The CDR3 runs to 13 residues. Trimming removed 8 bases from V and 5 bases from J, with 15 bases in between. CDR1 MNHEY and CDR2 SMNVEV come from the germline V gene (reference sequence). The CDR3 DNA reads as TGTGCCAGCGGAAATGGGGCCTTGACTGAAGCTTTCTTT. Its translation is CASGNGALTEAFF.

This clone was observed a handful of times. The V gene is TRBV11-2, the J gene TRBJ2-1, with D tentatively TRBD2 (6 bases). Germline assignment: CDR1 SGHAT and CDR2 FQNNGV. V was clipped by 3 bases and J by 8 bases, with 17 bases between them. CDR3 length: 15 amino acids. The CDR3 DNA is TGTGCCAGCAGCTTGGTTGGGGGGACGGGGGATGAGCAGTTCTTC. This gives the protein CASSLVGGTGDEQFF. Complete variable domain (other parts from reference TRBV11-2 and TRBJ2-1): EAGVAQSPRYKIIEKRQSVAFWCNPISGHATLYWYQQILGQGPKLLIQFQNNGVVDDSQLPKDRFSAERLKGVDSTLKIQPAKLEDSAVYLCASSLVGGTGDEQFFGPGTRLTVL.

There are a few counts of this clone. The gene calls are TRBV7-9 and TRBJ2-1, with D perhaps matching TRBD2 (6 bases). Germline V lookup: CDR1 SEHNR, CDR2 FQNEAQ (reference sequence). The CDR3 length is 15 residues. V was trimmed by 3 bases and J by 0 bases, leaving 9 bases between them. The CDR3 protein is CASSLEGASYNEQFF. The DNA of the CDR3 is TGTGCCAGCAGCTTGGAGGGAGCCTCCTACAATGAGCAGTTCTTC.